Following are 4 T cell receptor beta chains from one sample sequenced in a study of blood T cell repertoires in COVID-19. Some clones are missing from TCRdb's copy, which holds only in-frame ones; the method was immunoSEQ multiplex PCR. This sample has roughly 130,000 clones, with more than 80% found just once. Sequencing was done on a sample of peripheral blood. The receptor source for this set is a woman aged 55-69 years with acute or convalescent COVID-19.

The V call is TRBV19, the J call TRBJ1-3, with 10 bases lining up with TRBD1. The CDR3 loop spans 16 amino acids. The J segment lost 0 bases and the V segment lost 9 bases, leaving 8 bases of the junction unmatched. Germline V CDR1 and CDR2: LNHDA, SQIVND (reference sequence). CDR3 in amino acids: CASMTGGRISGNTIYF. CDR3 bases: TGTGCCAGCATGACAGGGGGCCGGATCTCTGGAAACACCATATATTTT.

The rearrangement joins TRBV27 to TRBJ1-1; D not resolved. This CDR3 comprises 15 residues. Germline V gene sequence: CDR1 MNHEY, CDR2 SMNVEV (reference sequence). Trimming removed 0 bases from V and 3 bases from J, with 11 bases in between. CDR3 coding DNA: TGTGCCAGCAGTTTATCGCTGAAGGGAGACACTGAAGCTTTCTTT. It yields the protein CASSLSLKGDTEAFF.

The chain is built from TRBV9 and TRBJ1-4, with 8 bases fitting TRBD1. The CDR3 is 15 residues long. After removal of 4 bases from V and 5 bases from J, the junction contained 7 bases not matched to a gene. Germline CDR1 and CDR2: SGDLS and YYNGEE. The CDR3 DNA is TGTGCCAGCAGCCCGACAGGGGATTCGAATGAAAAACTGTTTTTT. This gives the protein CASSPTGDSNEKLFF.

The V call is TRBV2, the J call TRBJ2-5, with 12 bases matching TRBD2. CDR1 and CDR2 from the germline V gene are SNHLY and FYNNEI. The CDR3 covers 17 residues. With V trimmed by 6 bases and J by 2 bases, 10 bases remained unmatched. The CDR3, as DNA: TGTGCCAGCAGCGAGTCTAGCGGGGGGGTACTTCAAGAGACCCAGTACTTC. This codes for CASSESSGGVLQETQYF.